The 21 T cell receptor beta chains in this list originate from one sample, sequenced in a study of T-cell reconstitution after alpha-beta-depleted transplantation in children. Molecular barcoding with unique molecular identifiers was used for the TCRbeta library. TCRdb reprocessed the PCR reads with MiXCR, giving one entry per CDR3 protein. The sample includes 250,000 to 300,000 distinct CDR3 sequences, around a tenth seen only once; the top ten take about 25%. The sample was peripheral blood, taken 180 days after TCRalphabeta/CD19-depleted stem cell transplant. The receptors derive from a male patient between 2 and 15 years old who had a stem cell transplant for chronic granulomatous disease, so the T cells may come from the graft donor.

Comment on this clonotype: One base away lies a much larger clone, so this may be a sequencing read error. The chain uses TRBV5-5 and TRBJ1-6; tentative D call: TRBD1 (6 bases). CDR3 length: 14 residues. Germline V lookup: CDR1 SGHKS, CDR2 YYEKEE (reference sequence). The CDR3 DNA reads TGTGCCAGCAGCTTGGGTCCAGGGGTAGCACCCCTCCCCTTT. Protein sequence: CASSLGPGVAPLPF.

With respect to this clonotype: With a much larger clone just one base away, this may be a read error. The CDR3 reads CASSYVDSGANILTF. Written as DNA, the CDR3 is TGTGCCAGCAGTTACGTAGACTCTGGGGCCAACATCCTGACTTTC. The chain uses TRBV6-5 and TRBJ2-6; TRBD1 is a possible D gene (5 bases). Germline V lookup: CDR1 MNHEY, CDR2 SVGAGI. CDR3 size: 15 residues.

This clonotype was seen many times. The rearrangement links TRBV28 to TRBJ2-1; weak D call: TRBD1 (5 bases). Trimming removed 8 bases from V and 0 bases from J, with 8 bases in between. The CDR3 sequence is 13 residues long. Germline CDR1 and CDR2: MDHEN and SYDVKM. This CDR3 reads CASETASYNEQFF. CDR3 bases: TGTGCCAGCGAGACAGCCTCCTACAATGAGCAGTTCTTC.

This clonotype was observed a handful of times. The V gene is TRBV6-5, the J gene TRBJ2-5, with D perhaps being TRBD1 or TRBD2 (7 bases each). Germline CDR1 is MNHEY and CDR2 is SVGAGI. V lost 0 bases and J 5 bases, leaving 16 bases between the germline ends. The length of the CDR3 is 16 residues. The CDR3 loop reads CASSYSPGGAPETQYF. The CDR3 region has the DNA TGTGCCAGCAGTTACTCCCCAGGGGGGGCGCCTGAGACCCAGTACTTC.

This clonotype was recorded at least ten times. This chain links TRBV28 with TRBJ2-1; 7 bases map to TRBD1. The CDR3 length is 15 residues. V lost 7 bases, J lost 4 bases, and 10 bases stayed unmatched. Germline V CDR1 and CDR2: MDHEN, SYDVKM. In DNA form, the CDR3 reads TGTGCCAGCACCGAAGACAGGGATTTTTACAATGAGCAGTTCTTC. Protein: CASTEDRDFYNEQFF.

This clonotype was recorded at least ten times. The chain is built from TRBV4-2 and TRBJ2-5; D unclear. The CDR3 length is 15 residues. Per germline, CDR1 LGHNA and CDR2 YNFKEQ. The germline V and J ends were trimmed by 1 base and 3 bases, with 12 bases remaining between them. The CDR3 nucleotides read TGTGCCAGCAGCCAAGCCCCTACCGACGAAGAGACCCAGTACTTC. Its translation: CASSQAPTDEETQYF.

This clonotype was picked up many times. Here the CDR3 reads CASSQTPQSGRRNEQYF. The CDR3 coding sequence is TGTGCCAGCAGCCAAACCCCCCAAAGCGGGAGAAGGAACGAGCAGTACTTC. The chain joins TRBV3-1 to TRBJ2-7, with 8 bases aligning to TRBD2. The V gene end was trimmed by 2 bases and the J gene end by 5 bases; junction bases not matched to a gene: 14. Germline-derived CDR1 and CDR2 are LGHDT and YNNKEL (reference sequence). CDR3 size: 17 residues.

This clonotype showed up many times. The gene calls are TRBV28 and TRBJ2-7, with TRBD2 matching 11 bases. The germline V gene has CDR1 MDHEN and CDR2 SYDVKM. The CDR3 is made up of 15 amino acids. V was pared by 6 bases and J by 4 bases, with 8 bases of the junction left unmatched. The chain's CDR3 is CASRVLAGVAYEQYF. In DNA form, the CDR3 reads TGTGCCAGCAGGGTACTAGCGGGAGTTGCTTACGAGCAGTACTTC.

This clonotype was seen many times. The chain employs TRBV5-6 and TRBJ2-5; TRBD1 is a possible D gene (6 bases). V was cut by 1 base and J by 0 bases, with 10 bases left in between. Germline assignment: CDR1 SGHDT and CDR2 YYEEEE. CDR3 length: 15 residues. The CDR3 nucleotides read TGTGCCAGCAGCTTGCTTCAGGGGTACCAAGAGACCCAGTACTTC. It codes for CASSLLQGYQETQYF.

This clonotype was seen ten or more times. The CDR3 DNA reads TGTGCCAGTAGCACCTTGGGCGGCACTGAAGCTTTCTTT. This codes for CASSTLGGTEAFF. The chain employs TRBV19 and TRBJ1-1; D not certain. The V gene's germline CDR1 is LNHDA and CDR2 SQIVND (reference sequence). The CDR3 length is 13 residues. Trimming cost V 6 bases and J 4 bases, with 12 bases left between them.

There are many counts of this clonotype. The rearrangement links TRBV7-2 to TRBJ2-3; 7 bases match TRBD2. Trimming cost V 5 bases and J 4 bases; bases outside gene matches: 6. This CDR3 comprises 14 residues. Germline assignment: CDR1 SGHTA and CDR2 FQGNSA. The CDR3 sequence is CASSPASGPDTQYF. CDR3 bases: TGTGCCAGCAGCCCCGCTAGCGGTCCAGATACGCAGTATTTT. The complete variable domain, with remaining parts taken from reference TRBV7-2 and TRBJ2-3, reads GAGVSQSPSNKVTEKGKDVELRCDPISGHTALYWYRQSLGQGLEFLIYFQGNSAPDKSGLPSDRFSAERTGGSVSTLTIQRTQQEDSAVYLCASSPASGPDTQYFGPGTRLTVL.

At least ten counts were recorded for this clonotype. The V and J genes are TRBV27 and TRBJ2-7; possibly TRBD2 for D (6 bases). Trimming pared 2 bases from V and 3 bases from J, leaving 14 bases between. The CDR3 has 15 residues. Germline V CDR1 and CDR2: MNHEY, SMNVEV (reference sequence). CDR3 nucleotides: TGTGCCAGCAGTTTAGGCGGGGTGCGAGGCTACGAGCAGTACTTC. It codes for CASSLGGVRGYEQYF.

This clonotype was counted many times. The junction departs from germline at one end; a sequencing error may be responsible. This chain joins TRBV12-3 or TRBV12-4 and TRBJ2-7; TRBD2 is a possible D gene (6 bases). The CDR3 extends over 12 amino acids. For the CDR3, the DNA is TGCGCCAGCAGCTTGGCGGGGTACGAGCAGTACTTC. The encoded protein is CASSLAGYEQYF.

CDR3: CASSTEIIVSNEQFF. CDR3 sequence (DNA): TGTGCCAGCAGCACAGAGATAATAGTCTCCAATGAGCAGTTCTTC. This rearrangement joins TRBV7-9 to TRBJ2-1, with no clear D. CDR1 and CDR2 from the germline V gene are SEHNR and FQNEAQ (reference sequence). The CDR3 is made up of 15 amino acids. V was trimmed by 5 bases and J by 6 bases, leaving 17 bases between them.

There are many counts of this clonotype. The chain is built from TRBV5-6 and TRBJ1-1; D gene uncertain. The CDR3 consists of 13 residues. Germline V gene data show CDR1 as SGHDT and CDR2 as YYEEEE. Trimming removed 1 base from V and 10 bases from J, with 14 bases in between. CDR3 sequence: CASSLRGSPVAFF. The CDR3 DNA is TGTGCCAGCAGCTTGAGAGGGTCCCCAGTAGCTTTCTTT.

This clonotype was seen repeatedly, ten times or more. Written as DNA, the CDR3 is TGTGCCTGGAACCATCTAGGATTCGGCGTTTACAATGAGCAGTTCTTC. Translation gives CAWNHLGFGVYNEQFF. The chain is built from TRBV30 and TRBJ2-1; D gene ambiguous. The CDR3 has 16 residues. The V gene's germline CDR1 is GTSNPN and CDR2 SVGIG (reference sequence). V was shortened by 4 bases and J by 4 bases, with 20 bases between the two germline ends.

This clonotype was seen ten or more times. The V call is TRBV7-3, the J call TRBJ1-2; D possibly corresponds to TRBD1 (5 bases). V lost 2 bases to trimming and J lost 7 bases, with 11 bases between them. The CDR3 consists of 13 residues. From germline, CDR1 is SGHTA and CDR2 FQGTGA. Here the CDR3 DNA reads TGTGCCAGCAGCTTAGAGGGGACGGCTGGCTACACCTTC. Protein: CASSLEGTAGYTF.

The CDR3 is CASSPRGVPGRETQYF. The CDR3 bases are TGTGCCAGCAGCCCTCGGGGCGTACCTGGGAGGGAGACCCAGTACTTC. The J gene is TRBJ2-5, the V gene TRBV11-2; possible D gene TRBD2, 6 bases. Germline assignment: CDR1 SGHAT and CDR2 FQNNGV. V was clipped by 5 bases and J by 5 bases, with 21 bases between them. The CDR3 has 16 amino acids.

The chain carries TRBV10-3 and TRBJ2-5, with 8 positions matching TRBD2. This CDR3 spans 12 amino acids. Trimming at V came to 7 bases and at J to 4 bases, leaving 2 bases not matched to a gene. Germline V lookup: CDR1 ENHRY, CDR2 SYGVKD. The CDR3 DNA follows: TGTGCCATCAACGCGGGGGGAGAGACCCAGTACTTC. The encoded protein is CAINAGGETQYF.

This clonotype showed up many times. V usage is TRBV29-1 and J usage is TRBJ1-1; perhaps TRBD1 as D (6 bases). The CDR3 runs 17 residues. Germline assignment: CDR1 SQVTM and CDR2 ANQGSEA. V was cut by 5 bases and J by 1 base, with 23 bases left in between. CDR3 in amino acids: CSVLPRDKLLRNTEAFF. The CDR3 DNA follows: TGCAGCGTTTTACCCCGGGACAAGCTGCTAAGGAACACTGAAGCTTTCTTT. The whole variable domain, filled in from reference TRBV29-1 and TRBJ1-1, reads SAVISQKPSRDICQRGTSLTIQCQVDSQVTMMFWYRQQPGQSLTLIATANQGSEATYESGFVIDKFPISRPNLTFSTLTVSNMSPEDSSIYLCSVLPRDKLLRNTEAFFGQGTRLTVV.

The sample holds many counts of this clonotype. This chain uses TRBV2 with TRBJ2-6; 9 nucleotides line up with TRBD2. This CDR3 comprises 18 residues. Germline V gene sequence: CDR1 SNHLY, CDR2 FYNNEI. J was trimmed by 4 bases and V by 8 bases; bases with no gene match: 15. CDR3 in amino acids: CASGRLSGGPSGANVLTF. The CDR3 nucleotides are TGTGCCAGCGGTCGGCTAAGCGGGGGGCCATCGGGGGCCAACGTCCTGACTTTC.